This record concerns one T cell receptor beta chain sequence. The antigen is undetermined. The record originates from a study of cytomegalovirus exposure and HLA in healthy donors. Findings of the study overall: According to the study, around 150 TCR beta chains were cytomegalovirus-associated. A later analysis found TCR association rates differed by HLA locus, highest for DRB1 and lowest for HLA-C.

Among the donors, all were healthy bone marrow donors. The PCR had 60 Vbeta and 13 Jbeta primers. Sequencing used immunoSEQ multiplex PCR; TCRdb keeps in-frame clones, though not all of them. Here the sample spans roughly 250,000 clones, about 83% being singletons. CDR3 length: 14 residues. V was trimmed by 4 bases and J by 3 bases, leaving 11 bases between them. CDR1 and CDR2 (germline): ENHRY, SYGVKD. The chain combines TRBV10-3 with TRBJ2-3; a weak D match, TRBD1 (5 bases). Material for sequencing was PBMCs. The sequence was collected from a woman between 40 and 50 years old in good health and CMV-seropositive. The CDR3 bases are TGTGCCATCAGTGTTACGACAGTTACAGATACGCAGTATTTT. The encoded protein is CAISVTTVTDTQYF.